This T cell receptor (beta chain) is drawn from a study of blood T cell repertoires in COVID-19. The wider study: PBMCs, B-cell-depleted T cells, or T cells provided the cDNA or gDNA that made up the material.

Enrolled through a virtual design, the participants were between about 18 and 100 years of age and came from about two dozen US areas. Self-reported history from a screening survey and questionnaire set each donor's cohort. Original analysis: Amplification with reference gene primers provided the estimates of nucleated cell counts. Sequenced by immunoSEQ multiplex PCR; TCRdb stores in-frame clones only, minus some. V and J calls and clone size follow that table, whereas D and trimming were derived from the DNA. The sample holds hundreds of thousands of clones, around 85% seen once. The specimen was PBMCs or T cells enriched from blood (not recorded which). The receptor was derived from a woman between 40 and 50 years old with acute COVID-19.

CDR3 loop: CALTSGSSTEAFF. The CDR3 coding sequence is TGTGCTTTGACTTCGGGGAGTTCCACTGAAGCTTTCTTT. The chain has TRBV28 and TRBJ1-1; D is unclear. The CDR3 runs to 13 residues. CDR1 is MDHEN and CDR2 is SYDVKM in the germline V gene.